Following are 14 T cell receptor beta chains from one sample sequenced in a study of cytomegalovirus exposure and HLA in healthy donors. The data were produced by immunoSEQ multiplex PCR, yet TCRdb's version contains in-frame clones alone and is incomplete. Among 95,000 to 120,000 clones listed, approximately 95% were seen once. Sequencing input: PBMCs. The source is a young woman in good health and CMV-seronegative.

The chain has TRBV4-2 and TRBJ2-3, with 7 bases aligning to TRBD2. Germline V gives CDR1 LGHNA, CDR2 YNFKEQ. The CDR3 is 18 amino acids. V lost 1 base to trimming and J lost 2 bases; unmatched junction nucleotides: 12. DNA for the CDR3: TGTGCCAGCAGCCAAGCAATACGCTGGGGGGACTACACAGATACGCAGTATTTT. Translation: CASSQAIRWGDYTDTQYF.

The chain has TRBV28 and TRBJ1-1; TRBD1 might be the D (5 bases). Germline CDR1 MDHEN, CDR2 SYDVKM. V shed 4 bases and J shed 4 bases, with 13 bases lying between them. The CDR3 consists of 14 residues. CDR3 in DNA: TGTGCCAGCAGTTCCCGACTCGGGGGCACTGAAGCTTTCTTT. As protein: CASSSRLGGTEAFF.

The CDR3 spells CASSAQGSPLHF. The CDR3 DNA follows: TGTGCCAGCAGTGCCCAGGGTTCACCCCTCCACTTT. The chain uses TRBV28 and TRBJ1-6; the D gene is possibly TRBD1 (5 bases). V gave up 5 bases and J gave up 9 bases, with 8 bases separating them. Germline V gene sequence: CDR1 MDHEN, CDR2 SYDVKM. The CDR3 is made up of 12 amino acids.

V and J are TRBV7-9 and TRBJ1-4; D is unclear. The CDR3 runs 14 residues. The germline V and J ends were trimmed by 8 bases and 4 bases, with 14 bases remaining between them. CDR1 is SEHNR, CDR2 FQNEAQ, per germline (reference sequence). The CDR3 nucleotides are TGTGCCAGCGGATGGGAGAAAAATAATGAAAAACTGTTTTTT. It codes for CASGWEKNNEKLFF.

The V gene is TRBV5-1, the J gene TRBJ2-3; 14 positions match TRBD2. The CDR3 is 15 amino acids. The V segment lost 4 bases and the J segment 5 bases; nucleotides outside the gene matches: 3. CDR1 SGHRS and CDR2 YFSETQ come from the germline V gene. CDR3 DNA sequence: TGCGCCAGCAGCGCGGGACTAGCGGGGGTAGATACGCAGTATTTT. This translates into CASSAGLAGVDTQYF.

This chain links TRBV19 with TRBJ1-4, with D uncertain. The germline V gene has CDR1 LNHDA and CDR2 SQIVND (reference sequence). The CDR3 is 13 residues long. The germline V and J ends were trimmed by 3 bases and 10 bases, with 12 bases remaining between them. In nucleotides, the CDR3 is TGTGCCAGTAGTATTACGGTCTTTGGAAAACTGTTTTTT. Its protein is CASSITVFGKLFF.

CDR3 in DNA: TGTGCCAGTAGTAGGGCAGGGGAGTCGGCCTATGGCTACACCTTC. Residues: CASSRAGESAYGYTF. The chain is built from TRBV19 and TRBJ1-2; the D gene is possibly TRBD1 (6 bases). CDR3 length: 15 amino acids. The V gene's germline CDR1 is LNHDA and CDR2 SQIVND (reference sequence). V lost 4 bases, J lost 4 bases, and 16 bases lay in between.

The J gene is TRBJ1-1, the V gene TRBV2; D might be TRBD1 (5 bases). V was trimmed by 7 bases and J by 2 bases, leaving 14 bases between them. Germline V gene sequence: CDR1 SNHLY, CDR2 FYNNEI. The length of the CDR3 is 14 residues. The CDR3 region is CASKSTGINTEAFF. CDR3 in DNA: TGTGCCAGCAAGAGTACAGGAATAAACACTGAAGCTTTCTTT.

This chain joins TRBV6-5 and TRBJ1-3; 8 bases line up with TRBD1. The germline CDR1 and CDR2 sequences are MNHEY and SVGAGI. The V gene end was trimmed by 4 bases and the J gene end by 4 bases; junction bases not matched to a gene: 9. The CDR3 spans 16 residues. The CDR3, as DNA: TGTGCCAGCAGTTGGGACAGGTTTCTATCCGGAAACACCATATATTTT. This encodes CASSWDRFLSGNTIYF.

The CDR3 nucleotides are TGTGCCAGCAGTCCTGGCTCGTTGAGGAATTCACCCCTCCACTTT. Its protein is CASSPGSLRNSPLHF. The V call is TRBV6-5, the J call TRBJ1-6; D is undetermined. CDR3 length: 15 residues. V lost 5 bases and J lost 7, with 15 bases in between. Germline V gene lookup returns CDR1 MNHEY and CDR2 SVGAGI.

The chain is built from TRBV27 and TRBJ1-6; 7 bases match TRBD1. With V trimmed by 6 bases and J by 6 bases, 8 bases remained unmatched. CDR1 and CDR2 (germline): MNHEY, SMNVEV (reference sequence). The CDR3 totals 15 residues. CDR3 region: CASRNPGTVNSPLHF. CDR3 nucleotide sequence: TGTGCCAGCAGAAACCCGGGGACAGTTAATTCACCCCTCCACTTT.

The rearrangement links TRBV5-4 to TRBJ2-5; D unclear. This CDR3 has 13 residues. Germline CDR1 reads SGHNT; CDR2 reads YYREEE (reference sequence). V lost 0 bases, J lost 0 bases, and 3 bases lay in between. CDR3 coding DNA: TGTGCCAGCAGCTTGGCTAACCAAGAGACCCAGTACTTC. Translating it yields CASSLANQETQYF.

V gene TRBV5-4 combines with J gene TRBJ1-2; D not certain. Germline loops: CDR1 SGHNT, CDR2 YYREEE (reference sequence). V was clipped by 1 base and J by 4 bases, with 11 bases between them. This CDR3 contains 14 residues. In nucleotides, the CDR3 is TGTGCCAGCAGCTTGCCGGGGAAGAGCTATGGCTACACCTTC. Translated, it gives CASSLPGKSYGYTF.

V gene TRBV9 combines with J gene TRBJ2-1, with 7 bases identical to TRBD2. V was pared by 3 bases and J by 7 bases, with 7 bases of the junction left unmatched. The CDR3 is 14 amino acids. Germline V gene data show CDR1 as SGDLS and CDR2 as YYNGEE. The CDR3: CASSELGAGNEQFF. Written as DNA, the CDR3 is TGTGCCAGCAGCGAGTTGGGAGCGGGGAATGAGCAGTTCTTC.